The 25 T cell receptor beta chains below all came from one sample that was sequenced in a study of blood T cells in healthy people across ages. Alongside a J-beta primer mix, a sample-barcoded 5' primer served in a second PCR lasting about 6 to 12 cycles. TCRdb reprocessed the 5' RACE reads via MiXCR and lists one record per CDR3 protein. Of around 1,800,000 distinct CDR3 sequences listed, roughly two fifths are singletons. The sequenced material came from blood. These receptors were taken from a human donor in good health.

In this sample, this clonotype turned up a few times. The DNA for the CDR3 is TGTGCCAGCAGTTACAATACAGTCTACACCTTC. Protein sequence: CASSYNTVYTF. The rearrangement joins TRBV6-5 to TRBJ1-2; D gene ambiguous. The germline gives CDR1 MNHEY, CDR2 SVGAGI. The CDR3 runs to 11 residues. Trimming took 2 bases from V and 10 from J, leaving 8 bases between them.

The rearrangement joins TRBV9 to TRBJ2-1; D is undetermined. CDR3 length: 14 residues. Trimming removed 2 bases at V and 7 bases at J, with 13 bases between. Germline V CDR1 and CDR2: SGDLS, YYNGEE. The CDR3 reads CASSVGRAQNEQFF. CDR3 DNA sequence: TGTGCCAGCAGCGTGGGAAGGGCCCAAAATGAGCAGTTCTTC. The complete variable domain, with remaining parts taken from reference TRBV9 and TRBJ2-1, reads DSGVTQTPKHLITATGQRVTLRCSPRSGDLSVYWYQQSLDQGLQFLIQYYNGEERAKGNILERFSAQQFPDLHSELNLSSLELGDSALYFCASSVGRAQNEQFFGPGTRLTVL.

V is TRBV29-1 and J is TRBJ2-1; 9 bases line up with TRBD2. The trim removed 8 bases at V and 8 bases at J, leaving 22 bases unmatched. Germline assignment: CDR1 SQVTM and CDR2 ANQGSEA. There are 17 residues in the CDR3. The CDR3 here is CSMRGASGATARYEQFF. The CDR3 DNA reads TGCAGCATGCGTGGGGCTAGCGGGGCTACGGCGAGATATGAGCAGTTCTTC.

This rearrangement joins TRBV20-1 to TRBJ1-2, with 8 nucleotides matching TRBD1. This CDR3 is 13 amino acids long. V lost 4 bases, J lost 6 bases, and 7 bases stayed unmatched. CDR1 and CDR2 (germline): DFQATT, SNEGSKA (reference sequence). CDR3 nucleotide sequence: TGCAGTGCTACGGACAGGGCCTCCCATGGCTACACCTTC. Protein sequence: CSATDRASHGYTF.

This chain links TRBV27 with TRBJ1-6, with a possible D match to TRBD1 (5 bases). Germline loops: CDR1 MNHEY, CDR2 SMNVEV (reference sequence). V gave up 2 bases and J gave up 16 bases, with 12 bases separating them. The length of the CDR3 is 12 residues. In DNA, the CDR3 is TGTGCCAGCAGTTTAGACGGGACTGGGCTCCACTTT. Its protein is CASSLDGTGLHF.

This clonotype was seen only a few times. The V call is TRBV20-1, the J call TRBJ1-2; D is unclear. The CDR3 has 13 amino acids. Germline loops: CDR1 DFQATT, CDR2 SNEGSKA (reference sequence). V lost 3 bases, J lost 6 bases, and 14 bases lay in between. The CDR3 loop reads CSARTATKDGYTF. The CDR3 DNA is TGCAGTGCTAGGACCGCGACGAAGGATGGCTACACCTTC.

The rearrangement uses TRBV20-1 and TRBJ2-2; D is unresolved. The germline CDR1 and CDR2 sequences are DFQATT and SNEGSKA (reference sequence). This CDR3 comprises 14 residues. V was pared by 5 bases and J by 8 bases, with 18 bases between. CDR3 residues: CSASRTAPSGELFF. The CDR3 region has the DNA TGCAGTGCTTCACGGACGGCACCTAGTGGGGAGCTGTTTTTT.

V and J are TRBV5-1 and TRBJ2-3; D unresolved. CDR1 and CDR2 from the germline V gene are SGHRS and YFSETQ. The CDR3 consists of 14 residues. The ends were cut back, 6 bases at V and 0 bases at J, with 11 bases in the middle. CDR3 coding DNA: TGCGCCAGCACAAACGGCCGAAGCACAGATACGCAGTATTTT. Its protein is CASTNGRSTDTQYF.

CDR3 protein: CASRAGTASNQPQHF. In DNA form, the CDR3 reads TGTGCCAGCAGAGCCGGGACCGCTAGCAATCAGCCCCAGCATTTT. The rearrangement uses TRBV12-3 or TRBV12-4 and TRBJ1-5; a possible D gene is TRBD1 (5 bases). V lost 6 bases and J 0 bases, leaving 12 bases between the germline ends. The CDR3 sequence is 15 residues long.

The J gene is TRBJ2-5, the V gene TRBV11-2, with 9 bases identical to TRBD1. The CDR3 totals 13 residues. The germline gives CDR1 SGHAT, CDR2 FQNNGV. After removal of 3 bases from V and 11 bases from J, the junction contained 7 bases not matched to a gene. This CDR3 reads CASSFGTGYGQYF. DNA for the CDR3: TGTGCCAGCAGCTTCGGGACAGGGTACGGGCAGTACTTC.

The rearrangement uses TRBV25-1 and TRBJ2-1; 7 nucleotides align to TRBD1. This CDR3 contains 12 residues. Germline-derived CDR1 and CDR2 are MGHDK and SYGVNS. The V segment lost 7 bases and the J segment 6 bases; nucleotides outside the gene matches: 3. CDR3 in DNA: TGTGCCAGCACAGGGGGTGCCAATGAGCAGTTCTTC. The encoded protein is CASTGGANEQFF. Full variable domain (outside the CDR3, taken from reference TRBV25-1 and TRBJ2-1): EADIYQTPRYLVIGTGKKITLECSQTMGHDKMYWYQQDPGMELHLIHYSYGVNSTEKGDLSSESTVSRIRTEHFPLTLESARPSHTSQYLCASTGGANEQFFGPGTRLTVL.

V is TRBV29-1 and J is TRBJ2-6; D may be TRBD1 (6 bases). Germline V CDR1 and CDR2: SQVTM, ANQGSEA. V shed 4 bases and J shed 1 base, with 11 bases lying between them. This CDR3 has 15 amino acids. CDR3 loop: CSVAYRVSGANVLTF. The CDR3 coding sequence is TGCAGCGTTGCGTACAGGGTGTCTGGGGCCAACGTCCTGACTTTC.

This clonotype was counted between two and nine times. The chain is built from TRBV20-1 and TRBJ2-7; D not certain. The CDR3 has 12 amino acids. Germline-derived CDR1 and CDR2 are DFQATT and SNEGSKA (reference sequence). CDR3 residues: CITLEPSYEQYF. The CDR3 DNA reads TGCATTACCCTGGAGCCATCCTACGAGCAGTACTTC.

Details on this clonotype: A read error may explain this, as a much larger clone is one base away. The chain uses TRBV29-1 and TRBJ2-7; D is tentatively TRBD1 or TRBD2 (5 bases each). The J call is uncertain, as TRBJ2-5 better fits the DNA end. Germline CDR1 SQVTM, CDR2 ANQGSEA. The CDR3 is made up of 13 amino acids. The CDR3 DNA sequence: TGCAGCGACCGGGACCAACACCAAGGGACCCAGTACTTC. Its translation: CSDRDQHQGTQYF.

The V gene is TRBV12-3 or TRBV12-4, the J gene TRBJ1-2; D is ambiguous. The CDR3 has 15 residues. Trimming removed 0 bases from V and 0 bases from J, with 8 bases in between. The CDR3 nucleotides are TGTGCCAGCAGTTTAGCGGGTCTCGCTAACTATGGCTACACCTTC. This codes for CASSLAGLANYGYTF.

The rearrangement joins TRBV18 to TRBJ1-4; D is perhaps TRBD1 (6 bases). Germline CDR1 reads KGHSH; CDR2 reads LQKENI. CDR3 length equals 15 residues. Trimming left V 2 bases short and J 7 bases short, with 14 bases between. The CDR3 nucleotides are TGTGCCAGCTCACCATCCCGGGACATGGGTGAAAAACTGTTTTTT. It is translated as CASSPSRDMGEKLFF.

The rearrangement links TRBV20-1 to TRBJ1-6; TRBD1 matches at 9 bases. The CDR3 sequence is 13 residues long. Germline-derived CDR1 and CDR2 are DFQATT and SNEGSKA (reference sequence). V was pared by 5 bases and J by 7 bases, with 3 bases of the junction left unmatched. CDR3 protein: CSAPTGGNSPLHF. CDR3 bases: TGCAGTGCTCCTACAGGGGGCAATTCACCCCTCCACTTT.

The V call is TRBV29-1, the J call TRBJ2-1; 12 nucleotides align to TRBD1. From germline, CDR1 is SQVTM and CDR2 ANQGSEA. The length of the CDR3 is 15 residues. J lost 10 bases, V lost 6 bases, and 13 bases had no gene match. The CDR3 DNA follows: TGCAGCGTCCAAAAGGGACAGGGGGCTTCCTACGAGCAGTTCTTC. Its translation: CSVQKGQGASYEQFF.

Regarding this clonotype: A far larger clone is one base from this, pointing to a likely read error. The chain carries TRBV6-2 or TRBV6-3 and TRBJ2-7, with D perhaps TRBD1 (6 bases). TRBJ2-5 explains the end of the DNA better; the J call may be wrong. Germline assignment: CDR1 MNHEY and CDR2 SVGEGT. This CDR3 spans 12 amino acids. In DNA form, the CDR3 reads TGTGCCGGCAGCCGGACAGAAGAGACCCAGTACTTC. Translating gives CAGSRTEETQYF.

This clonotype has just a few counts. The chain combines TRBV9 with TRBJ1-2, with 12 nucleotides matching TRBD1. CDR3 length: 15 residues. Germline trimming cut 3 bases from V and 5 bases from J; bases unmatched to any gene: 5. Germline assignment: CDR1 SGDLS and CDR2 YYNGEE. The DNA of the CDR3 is TGTGCCAGCAGCGGGCGGGACAGGGGGCGATATGGCTACACCTTC. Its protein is CASSGRDRGRYGYTF.

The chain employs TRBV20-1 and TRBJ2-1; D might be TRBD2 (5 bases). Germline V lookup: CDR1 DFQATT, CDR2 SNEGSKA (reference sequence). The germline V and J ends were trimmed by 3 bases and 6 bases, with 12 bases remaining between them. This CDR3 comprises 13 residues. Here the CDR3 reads CSARDTRGNEQFF. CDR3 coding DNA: TGCAGTGCTAGGGATACCCGGGGCAATGAGCAGTTCTTC.

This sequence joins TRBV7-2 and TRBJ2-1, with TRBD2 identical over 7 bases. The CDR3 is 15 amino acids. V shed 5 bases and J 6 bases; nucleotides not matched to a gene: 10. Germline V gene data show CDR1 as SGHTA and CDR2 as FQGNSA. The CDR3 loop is CASSQTSRLGNEQFF. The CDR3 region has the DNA TGTGCCAGCAGCCAGACTAGCCGGCTCGGCAATGAGCAGTTCTTC.

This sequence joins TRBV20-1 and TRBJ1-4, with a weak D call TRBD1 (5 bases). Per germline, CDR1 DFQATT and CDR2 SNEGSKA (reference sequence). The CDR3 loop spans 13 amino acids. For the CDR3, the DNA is TGCAGCGCTCCGTCCCAGGGTGGAGAAAAACTGTTTTTT. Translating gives CSAPSQGGEKLFF.

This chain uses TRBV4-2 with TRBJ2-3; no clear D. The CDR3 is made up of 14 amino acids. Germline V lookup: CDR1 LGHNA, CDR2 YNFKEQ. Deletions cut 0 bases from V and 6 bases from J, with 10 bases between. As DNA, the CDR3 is TGTGCCAGCAGCCAAGATGTTTTGGGGGATACGCAGTATTTT. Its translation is CASSQDVLGDTQYF.

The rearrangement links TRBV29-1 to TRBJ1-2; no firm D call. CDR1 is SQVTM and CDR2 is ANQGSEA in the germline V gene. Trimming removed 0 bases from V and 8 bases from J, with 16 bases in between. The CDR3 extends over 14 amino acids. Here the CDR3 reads CSVEDPEQDRGYTF. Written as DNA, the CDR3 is TGCAGCGTTGAAGATCCGGAGCAGGACCGGGGCTACACCTTC.